Listed below are T cell receptor beta chains from one sample, sequenced in a study of memory CD8 T cells in hepatitis C reinfection. TCRdb's table, derived via immunoSEQ multiplex PCR, lists solely in-frame clones and lacks some. In the table there are more than 45,000 clones, roughly 86% of which are singletons. Sequencing was done on a sample of naive CD8+ T cells sorted from blood. The receptors were gathered from a man aged 18 to 29 with hepatitis C virus infection. CDR3s include the opening cysteine and the closing phenylalanine or tryptophan. The D gene is left open where the match is weak. Expanded clones get a size class; other rows say once, few or many, or leave the size out.

clone_size j_call v_call d_call cdr3_aa cdr3_nt
NA TRBJ2-2 TRBV19 NA CATMAGVGELFF TGTGCCACTATGGCAGGGGTCGGGGAGCTGTTTTTT
NA TRBJ1-1 TRBV5-1 NA CASKTGNTEAFF TGCGCCAGCAAAACAGGGAACACTGAAGCTTTCTTT
NA TRBJ2-3 TRBV27 TRBD2 CAIAGGMSTDTQYF TGTGCCATAGCGGGAGGGATGAGCACAGATACGCAGTATTTT
few TRBJ2-1 TRBV7-9 TRBD1 CASSFRDRDDDEQFF TGTGCCAGCAGCTTCCGGGACAGGGATGACGATGAGCAGTTCTTC
NA TRBJ2-5 TRBV10-3 NA CAISDETEITQETQYF TGTGCCATCAGTGATGAGACAGAAATTACTCAAGAGACCCAGTACTTC
few TRBJ1-1 TRBV5-1 NA CASSFYGTPEAFF TGCGCCAGCAGCTTTTATGGGACACCTGAAGCTTTCTTT
few TRBJ1-5 TRBV2 NA CASSEGVGDQPQHF TGTGCCAGCAGTGAAGGGGTTGGAGACCAGCCCCAGCATTTT
NA TRBJ1-2 TRBV4-1 NA CASSHEGHEYGYTF TGCGCCAGCAGCCATGAGGGACATGAATATGGCTACACCTTC
NA TRBJ2-1 TRBV7-2 TRBD1 CASSLADRGSYNEQFF TGTGCCAGCAGCTTAGCCGACAGGGGGTCCTACAATGAGCAGTTCTTC
NA TRBJ2-1 TRBV19 TRBD2 CASREGASYNEQFF TGTGCCAGTCGGGAGGGAGCCTCCTACAATGAGCAGTTCTTC
NA TRBJ1-5 TRBV7-9 TRBD1 CASSLGQGHNQPQHF TGTGCCAGCAGCTTAGGACAGGGGCACAATCAGCCCCAGCATTTT
NA TRBJ1-1 TRBV15 NA CATGDGGANTEAFF TGTGCCACCGGGGACGGGGGGGCGAACACTGAAGCTTTCTTT
few TRBJ1-1 TRBV10-3 NA CAISESVQLNTEAFF TGTGCCATCAGTGAGTCGGTGCAACTTAACACTGAAGCTTTCTTT
NA TRBJ2-1 TRBV2 TRBD1 CASSAGTGGDEQFF TGTGCCAGCAGCGCCGGGACAGGCGGCGATGAGCAGTTCTTC
NA TRBJ2-3 TRBV9 TRBD2 CASSVDPSGSTDTQYF TGTGCCAGCAGCGTAGACCCTAGCGGGAGTACAGATACGCAGTATTTT
NA TRBJ1-1 TRBV5-1 TRBD1 CASSLGTGGTEAFF TGCGCCAGCAGCTTGGGGACAGGGGGTACTGAAGCTTTCTTT
once TRBJ1-2 TRBV7-9 TRBD1 CAIQTGEDYGYTF TGTGCCATCCAGACAGGGGAGGACTATGGCTACACCTTC